This is a list of T cell receptor beta chains from one sample in a study of breast tumors, draining lymph nodes, adjacent tissues. TCRdb ran MiXCR on the multiplex PCR reads and lists one entry per CDR3 protein. The sample contains tens of thousands of distinct CDR3 sequences, under 25% of which appear only once. What was sequenced was breast tumor tissue. The receptors here all came from a female donor with breast cancer. Some clones in this sample may be carry-over from other donors' samples. Each CDR3 is given with its conserved first and last residue. The D gene is left open where the match is weak. Some rows have no size entry. The others give once, few or many, or a class for an expanded clone.

v_call: TRBV7-3
clone_size: many
d_call: .
cdr3_length: 16
j_call: TRBJ1-3
cdr3_nt: TGTGCCAGCAGCTTTTGGGTCGAGGGCTACGGAAACACCATATATTTT
cdr3_aa: CASSFWVEGYGNTIYF

v_call: TRBV9
clone_size: many
d_call: TRBD2
cdr3_length: 16
j_call: TRBJ2-7
cdr3_nt: TGTGCCAGCAGCCCCACTCTGGCGGGGGGGCTCTACGAGCAGTACTTC
cdr3_aa: CASSPTLAGGLYEQYF

v_call: TRBV20-1
clone_size: .
d_call: .
cdr3_length: 15
j_call: TRBJ1-1
cdr3_nt: TGCAGTGCTAGAGATACTGCGGGCGGCGACACTGAAGCTTTCTTT
cdr3_aa: CSARDTAGGDTEAFF

v_call: TRBV29-1
clone_size: many
d_call: .
cdr3_length: 11
j_call: TRBJ2-7
cdr3_nt: TGCAGCGTTGAGACAGTCTACGAGCAGTACTTC
cdr3_aa: CSVETVYEQYF

v_call: TRBV10-3
clone_size: many
d_call: .
cdr3_length: 14
j_call: TRBJ2-7
cdr3_nt: TGTGCCATCAGTGAGTCGCAGAGCTCCTACGAGCAGTACTTC
cdr3_aa: CAISESQSSYEQYF

v_call: TRBV5-6
clone_size: many
d_call: .
cdr3_length: 17
j_call: TRBJ1-3
cdr3_nt: TGTGCCAGCAGCCACGGACGGATTGTTAGCTCTGGAAACACCATATATTTT
cdr3_aa: CASSHGRIVSSGNTIYF

v_call: TRBV4-1
clone_size: many
d_call: TRBD1
cdr3_length: 15
j_call: TRBJ2-7
cdr3_nt: TGCGCCAGCAGCTATGACAGGGGGGATTCATACGAGCAGTACTTC
cdr3_aa: CASSYDRGDSYEQYF

v_call: TRBV11-2
clone_size: many
d_call: .
cdr3_length: 16
j_call: TRBJ1-6
cdr3_nt: TGTGCCAGCAGCTTGACCCGGGCAGCCAGAAATTCACCCCTCCACTTT
cdr3_aa: CASSLTRAARNSPLHF

v_call: TRBV20-1
clone_size: medium-sized
d_call: TRBD2
cdr3_length: 16
j_call: TRBJ2-7
cdr3_nt: TGCAGTGCTAGATCGACGGGACTAGCGGGAGGGTACGAGCAGTACTTC
cdr3_aa: CSARSTGLAGGYEQYF

v_call: TRBV7-2
clone_size: many
d_call: .
cdr3_length: 14
j_call: TRBJ2-3
cdr3_nt: TGTGCCAGCAGCTTAGCCCGAGCAACAGATACGCAGTATTTT
cdr3_aa: CASSLARATDTQYF

v_call: TRBV20-1
clone_size: .
d_call: TRBD1
cdr3_length: 16
j_call: TRBJ2-3
cdr3_nt: TGCAGTGCTCGGAAAGGGACAGCCCAAAGCACAGATACGCAGTATTTT
cdr3_aa: CSARKGTAQSTDTQYF